These 32 T cell receptor beta chains came from one sample sequenced in a study of cytomegalovirus exposure and HLA in healthy donors. PCR used 60 Vbeta primers and 13 Jbeta primers. Sequenced by immunoSEQ multiplex PCR; TCRdb stores in-frame clones only, minus some. The table has about 170,000 clones, about four fifths seen once. Input material: PBMCs. The source is a young woman in good health and CMV-seropositive.

The V call is TRBV11-3, the J call TRBJ2-1, with D maybe TRBD2 (6 bases). Germline values: CDR1 SGHNT, CDR2 YENEEA. The CDR3 is 13 residues long. V was shortened by 2 bases and J by 10 bases, with 12 bases between the two germline ends. CDR3 nucleotide sequence: TGTGCCAGCAGCTTAAATCCGGCGGGGGAGCAGTTCTTC. Amino acids: CASSLNPAGEQFF.

The chain has TRBV7-8 and TRBJ1-6, with a possible D match to TRBD1 (6 bases). Germline V gene lookup returns CDR1 SGHVS and CDR2 FQNEAQ. This CDR3 region has 16 residues. The ends were cut back, 5 bases at V and 0 bases at J, with 11 bases in the middle. The CDR3 is CASSAQGSSYNSPLHF. The CDR3 DNA reads TGTGCCAGCAGCGCGCAGGGGAGCTCCTATAATTCACCCCTCCACTTT.

This clone has just one count. V and J are TRBV30 and TRBJ1-5, with a weak D call TRBD1 (6 bases). Germline V gives CDR1 GTSNPN, CDR2 SVGIG (reference sequence). V was trimmed by 5 bases and J by 5 bases, leaving 13 bases between them. The CDR3 sequence is 13 residues long. The CDR3 DNA is TGTGCCTGGTCGTCAGGGGTGTATCAGCCCCAGCATTTT. Amino acids: CAWSSGVYQPQHF.

This clone was seen once. The chain has TRBV7-2 and TRBJ2-1, with D perhaps TRBD2 (6 bases). Per germline, CDR1 SGHTA and CDR2 FQGNSA. The CDR3 runs 15 residues. Trimming pared 5 bases from V and 4 bases from J, leaving 15 bases between. As DNA, the CDR3 is TGTGCCAGCAGCCGTGGCAGTAGCGGTTACAATGAGCAGTTCTTC. As protein: CASSRGSSGYNEQFF.

This sequence joins TRBV2 and TRBJ2-6, with TRBD2 matching 7 bases. V dropped 4 bases and J dropped 3; count of bases not matched to a gene: 9. CDR3 length equals 17 residues. Germline lookup yields CDR1 SNHLY and CDR2 FYNNEI. CDR3 coding DNA: TGTGCCAGCAGTGGGGGCGCGGGGAGGGGTGGGGCCAACGTCCTGACTTTC. It is translated as CASSGGAGRGGANVLTF.

The rearrangement links TRBV11-2 to TRBJ1-1; tentatively, D is TRBD1 (6 bases). This CDR3 has 13 amino acids. The germline CDR1 and CDR2 sequences are SGHAT and FQNNGV. Between the trimmed V and J ends, which lost 4 bases and 0 bases, there was a span of 6 bases. The CDR3, as DNA: TGTGCCAGCAGCTCAGGGGTGAACACTGAAGCTTTCTTT. Residues: CASSSGVNTEAFF.

This clone has a single count. The rearrangement links TRBV14 to TRBJ1-6, with D unclear. The germline V gene encodes CDR1 SGHDN and CDR2 FVKESK. Trimming shortened V by 4 bases and J by 0 bases, and 10 bases separated the two germline ends. The length of the CDR3 is 16 residues. CDR3: CASSRTKSSYNSPLHF. The CDR3 region has the DNA TGTGCCAGCAGCCGCACCAAGAGCTCCTATAATTCACCCCTCCACTTT.

The sample holds a few counts of this clone. CDR3: CASSGLTGGHGYTF. DNA of the CDR3: TGTGCCAGCAGCGGACTAACAGGGGGGCATGGCTACACCTTC. This chain links TRBV9 with TRBJ1-2, with 8 positions matching TRBD1. V was pared by 3 bases and J by 6 bases, with 7 bases of the junction left unmatched. CDR3 size: 14 residues. Germline V lookup: CDR1 SGDLS, CDR2 YYNGEE. Full variable domain (outside the CDR3, taken from reference TRBV9 and TRBJ1-2): DSGVTQTPKHLITATGQRVTLRCSPRSGDLSVYWYQQSLDQGLQFLIQYYNGEERAKGNILERFSAQQFPDLHSELNLSSLELGDSALYFCASSGLTGGHGYTFGSGTRLTVV.

V usage is TRBV11-2 and J usage is TRBJ1-3; D ambiguous. CDR3 length equals 13 residues. Germline V gene sequence: CDR1 SGHAT, CDR2 FQNNGV. Trimming took off 5 bases at V and 4 bases at J, with 9 bases between the two ends. The CDR3 sequence is CASSPLLGNTIYF. The CDR3 DNA reads as TGTGCCAGCAGCCCCCTGTTGGGAAACACCATATATTTT.

This chain connects TRBV10-1 to TRBJ2-3, with D unclear. The CDR3 covers 16 residues. The germline V and J ends were trimmed by 3 bases and 2 bases, with 15 bases remaining between them. The germline gives CDR1 WNHNN, CDR2 SYGVQD (reference sequence). CDR3 sequence reads: CASSDRGPLYTDTQYF. The CDR3, as DNA: TGCGCCAGCAGTGATCGAGGTCCACTTTACACAGATACGCAGTATTTT.

The rearrangement joins TRBV29-1 to TRBJ2-5; 8 bases match TRBD1. V lost 3 bases and J lost 4; bases outside the gene matches: 4. This CDR3 has 13 residues. The germline CDR1 and CDR2 sequences are SQVTM and ANQGSEA. The CDR3 sequence is CSVEAGGAETQYF. The CDR3 DNA sequence: TGCAGCGTTGAGGCAGGGGGCGCAGAGACCCAGTACTTC.

The chain couples TRBV11-1 to TRBJ2-7; the D gene is possibly TRBD1 (6 bases). The CDR3 is 13 residues long. Trimming stripped 0 bases from V and 5 bases from J, with 8 bases between. Germline V gene sequence: CDR1 SGHAT, CDR2 FQDESV (reference sequence). The CDR3: CASSLAQGHEQYF. CDR3 DNA sequence: TGTGCCAGCAGCTTAGCACAGGGCCACGAGCAGTACTTC.

This clone was found a few times. The chain is built from TRBV19 and TRBJ2-7, with D tentatively TRBD2 (7 bases). This CDR3 is 17 amino acids long. With 6 bases removed from V and 6 bases from J, the gap between germline ends came to 27 bases. CDR1 LNHDA and CDR2 SQIVND come from the germline V gene (reference sequence). CDR3 DNA: TGTGCCAGTAGCCGAACAAGGGGGGGGGCCCCTGTCCGCGAGCAGTACTTC. Translation gives CASSRTRGGAPVREQYF.

A word on this clone: Distinct nucleotide sequences in the sample also encode this CDR3. V usage is TRBV29-1 and J usage is TRBJ1-2; the match to TRBD1 covers 7 bases. Trimming at V came to 1 base and at J to 4 bases, leaving 6 bases not matched to a gene. Germline assignment: CDR1 SQVTM and CDR2 ANQGSEA. This CDR3 is built from 14 residues. The CDR3 sequence is CSVEGRGRSYGYTF. The DNA of the CDR3 is TGCAGCGTTGAAGGGAGGGGGCGAAGCTATGGCTACACCTTC. Combining the CDR3 with reference TRBV29-1 and TRBJ1-2 gives the whole variable domain SAVISQKPSRDICQRGTSLTIQCQVDSQVTMMFWYRQQPGQSLTLIATANQGSEATYESGFVIDKFPISRPNLTFSTLTVSNMSPEDSSIYLCSVEGRGRSYGYTFGSGTRLTVV.

Comment on this clone: A single base separates this from a much larger clone, so it may be a read error. The sample holds other DNA sequences that translate to the same CDR3. This rearrangement joins TRBV2 to TRBJ2-3; TRBD2 agrees at 13 bases. The ends lost 6 bases at V and 1 base at J; junction bases unmatched: 1. This CDR3 has 15 residues. Germline CDR1 and CDR2: SNHLY and FYNNEI. Here the CDR3 reads CASSGTSGGTDTQYF. The CDR3 bases are TGTGCCAGCAGCGGGACTAGCGGGGGCACAGATACGCAGTATTTT.

V usage is TRBV7-3 and J usage is TRBJ2-3; TRBD2 aligns across 7 bases. V was clipped by 6 bases and J by 2 bases; unmatched bases: 5. The CDR3 contains 14 residues. Germline lookup yields CDR1 SGHTA and CDR2 FQGTGA. The CDR3 DNA is TGTGCCAGCAGGGGGCGGGGGAACACAGATACGCAGTATTTT. Residues: CASRGRGNTDTQYF.

This sequence joins TRBV14 and TRBJ1-2, with D tentatively TRBD1 (6 bases). Between the trimmed V and J ends, which lost 4 bases and 2 bases, there was a span of 8 bases. Germline V gene lookup returns CDR1 SGHDN and CDR2 FVKESK. There are 13 residues in the CDR3. CDR3 sequence: CASSPTGNYGYTF. CDR3 DNA: TGTGCCAGCAGCCCCACAGGGAACTATGGCTACACCTTC. The variable domain in full, completed from reference TRBV14 and TRBJ1-2, reads EAGVTQFPSHSVIEKGQTVTLRCDPISGHDNLYWYRRVMGKEIKFLLHFVKESKQDESGMPNNRFLAERTGGTYSTLKVQPAELEDSGVYFCASSPTGNYGYTFGSGTRLTVV.

The table lists this clone with a few counts. J is TRBJ2-3 and V is TRBV30; TRBD2 is a possible D gene (6 bases). Trimming took 0 bases from V and 7 from J, leaving 8 bases between them. The length of the CDR3 is 12 residues. CDR1 and CDR2 from the germline V gene are GTSNPN and SVGIG (reference sequence). The CDR3 region is CAWSVRENTQYF. CDR3 bases: TGTGCCTGGAGTGTACGGGAGAATACGCAGTATTTT.

The gene calls are TRBV25-1 and TRBJ2-3; D possibly corresponds to TRBD2 (5 bases). This CDR3 has 17 residues. V was cut by 8 bases and J by 0 bases, with 21 bases left in between. Germline loops: CDR1 MGHDK, CDR2 SYGVNS. CDR3 sequence: CASVGEGFHRSTDTQYF. The CDR3 DNA sequence: TGTGCCAGCGTGGGTGAGGGTTTCCACCGTAGCACAGATACGCAGTATTTT.

This chain links TRBV4-2 with TRBJ2-3; 11 bases line up with TRBD2. This CDR3 is built from 17 residues. The germline gives CDR1 LGHNA, CDR2 YNFKEQ. Trimming cost V 0 bases and J 2 bases; bases outside gene matches: 4. CDR3 sequence (DNA): TGTGCCAGCAGCCAAGACCCTAGCGGGGGGACCACAGATACGCAGTATTTT. This encodes CASSQDPSGGTTDTQYF.

This chain uses TRBV6-6 with TRBJ1-2; maybe TRBD1 (6 bases). V lost 2 bases and J lost 5, with 9 bases in between. Germline V gives CDR1 MNHNY, CDR2 SVGAGI (reference sequence). The CDR3 spans 13 residues. CDR3 amino acids: CASSYARGYGYTF. DNA for the CDR3: TGTGCCAGCAGTTACGCCAGGGGTTATGGCTACACCTTC.

This clone was detected only once. V usage is TRBV5-1 and J usage is TRBJ2-7, with no clear D. Per the germline V gene, CDR1 is SGHRS and CDR2 is YFSETQ. Trimming took off 4 bases at V and 5 bases at J, with 10 bases between the two ends. There are 12 residues in the CDR3. The DNA of the CDR3 is TGCGCCAGCAGCACATACAGCAACGAGCAGTACTTC. This encodes CASSTYSNEQYF. The full variable domain, with the rest looked up from reference TRBV5-1 and TRBJ2-7, is KAGVTQTPRYLIKTRGQQVTLSCSPISGHRSVSWYQQTPGQGLQFLFEYFSETQRNKGNFPGRFSGRQFSNSRSEMNVSTLELGDSALYLCASSTYSNEQYFGPGTRLTVT.

This chain links TRBV2 with TRBJ1-5; tentative D call: TRBD1 (5 bases). The V end was cut by 8 bases, the J end by 1 base, with 9 bases between. Germline CDR1 and CDR2: SNHLY and FYNNEI. This CDR3 is built from 13 residues. Here the CDR3 reads CASARGSNQPQHF. The CDR3 coding sequence is TGTGCCAGCGCGCGGGGGAGCAATCAGCCCCAGCATTTT.

The chain recombines TRBV9 with TRBJ1-2, with D unclear. The V end was cut by 0 bases, the J end by 8 bases, with 17 bases between. The CDR3 has 15 amino acids. Germline CDR1 and CDR2: SGDLS and YYNGEE. The CDR3 spells CASSVGSGGGYGYTF. The DNA for the CDR3 is TGTGCCAGCAGCGTAGGATCGGGAGGAGGGTACGGCTACACCTTC.

V gene TRBV18 combines with J gene TRBJ2-3; maybe TRBD2 (5 bases). The length of the CDR3 is 15 residues. Trimming stripped 2 bases from V and 4 bases from J, with 13 bases between. CDR1 is KGHSH, CDR2 LQKENI, per germline. The CDR3 is CASSPTVAGADTQYF. The CDR3 nucleotides read TGTGCCAGCTCACCAACTGTCGCGGGTGCAGATACGCAGTATTTT.

This clone turned up a few times. The chain recombines TRBV28 with TRBJ1-3; D ambiguous. CDR3 size: 13 residues. The germline V and J ends were trimmed by 5 bases and 11 bases, with 16 bases remaining between them. Germline-derived CDR1 and CDR2 are MDHEN and SYDVKM. The CDR3 sequence is CASSPVPPEAIYF. The CDR3 region has the DNA TGTGCCAGCAGTCCCGTACCCCCCGAGGCCATATATTTT.

V and J are TRBV7-2 and TRBJ2-3; 8 bases match TRBD2. Germline V gene data show CDR1 as SGHTA and CDR2 as FQGNSA. V lost 1 base to trimming and J lost 1 base; unmatched junction nucleotides: 4. This CDR3 is built from 16 residues. The CDR3 region is CASSLGVSGGTDTQYF. CDR3 bases: TGTGCCAGCAGCTTAGGGGTTAGCGGGGGCACAGATACGCAGTATTTT.

The chain employs TRBV9 and TRBJ2-1; tentatively, D is TRBD2 (6 bases). Deletions cut 3 bases from V and 4 bases from J, with 17 bases between. Germline V gene lookup returns CDR1 SGDLS and CDR2 YYNGEE. There are 16 residues in the CDR3. The CDR3 spells CASSALMTGTYNEQFF. The CDR3 DNA reads TGTGCCAGCAGCGCCCTCATGACCGGGACTTACAATGAGCAGTTCTTC.

The table lists this clone with a count of one. This chain joins TRBV6-5 and TRBJ1-1; 7 bases are a match to TRBD1. This CDR3 is built from 14 residues. V trimming: 4 bases; J trimming: 4 bases; junction bases outside the gene matches: 6. The germline V gene encodes CDR1 MNHEY and CDR2 SVGAGI. As DNA, the CDR3 is TGTGCCAGCAGTTCCCAGGGGGAAGGCACTGAAGCTTTCTTT. It translates to CASSSQGEGTEAFF.

The CDR3 spells CASSPVVGGGRYNEQFF. CDR3 nucleotides: TGTGCCAGCAGCCCAGTCGTAGGCGGGGGGAGATACAATGAGCAGTTCTTC. The J gene is TRBJ2-1, the V gene TRBV7-9, with 8 nucleotides matching TRBD2. V was pared by 5 bases and J by 4 bases, with 13 bases of the junction left unmatched. This CDR3 has 17 amino acids. Per germline, CDR1 SEHNR and CDR2 FQNEAQ (reference sequence). Variable domain in full (rest from reference TRBV7-9 and TRBJ2-1): DTGVSQNPRHKITKRGQNVTFRCDPISEHNRLYWYRQTLGQGPEFLTYFQNEAQLEKSRLLSDRFSAERPKGSFSTLEIQRTEQGDSAMYLCASSPVVGGGRYNEQFFGPGTRLTVL.

This sequence joins TRBV7-3 and TRBJ2-3; 8 bases map to TRBD2. J gave up 0 bases and V 5 bases, and 4 bases lay outside the gene matches. The germline V gene has CDR1 SGHTA and CDR2 FQGTGA. The CDR3 consists of 15 residues. The CDR3 coding sequence is TGTGCCAGCAGCAGACTAGCGACTAGCACAGATACGCAGTATTTT. It yields the protein CASSRLATSTDTQYF.

The chain couples TRBV19 to TRBJ1-1; a possible D gene is TRBD1 (6 bases). Germline loops: CDR1 LNHDA, CDR2 SQIVND (reference sequence). Trimming removed 6 bases from V and 3 bases from J, with 17 bases in between. The CDR3 runs to 15 residues. The CDR3 loop reads CASSQRGGADTEAFF. CDR3 DNA: TGTGCCAGTAGCCAACGGGGGGGCGCGGACACTGAAGCTTTCTTT.